The 14 T cell receptor beta chains in this list originate from one sample, sequenced in a study of OX40 agonist ivuxolimab in advanced cancers. Libraries were built with the immunoSEQ multiplex PCR assay. TCRdb's version of the immuneACCESS table is confined to in-frame rearrangements and falls short of the full clone set. An unresolved V gene accounts for under half of the shortfall where checked; the remainder is of unknown origin. This sample has about 43,000 clones in its table, and approximately 86% of those were observed once. About 35% of the sample rests with the top ten. Here the sequenced sample was CD4+ or CD8+ T cells sorted from blood, taken in a trial of the OX40 agonist ivuxolimab. The receptors come from an adult with an advanced solid tumor such as melanoma, head and neck, liver or kidney cancer.

The V call is TRBV2, the J call TRBJ1-5; TRBD1 agrees at 11 bases. The junction had 9 bases not matched to a gene; V was cut back by 7 bases and J by 4 bases. This CDR3 has 16 amino acids. Germline values: CDR1 SNHLY, CDR2 FYNNEI. The CDR3 sequence: CASTAGQGARNQPQHF. CDR3 DNA: TGTGCCAGCACCGCCGGACAGGGGGCGAGGAATCAGCCCCAGCATTTT. The full variable domain, in which reference TRBV2 and TRBJ1-5 provide the parts outside the CDR3, is EPEVTQTPSHQVTQMGQEVILRCVPISNHLYFYWYRQILGQKVEFLVSFYNNEISEKSEIFDDQFSVERPDGSNFTLKIRSTKLEDSAMYFCASTAGQGARNQPQHFGDGTRLSIL.

V is TRBV19 and J is TRBJ2-3; D gene uncertain. Germline V gene lookup returns CDR1 LNHDA and CDR2 SQIVND (reference sequence). V lost 4 bases and J lost 0, with 8 bases in between. The CDR3 runs 14 residues. In DNA form, the CDR3 reads TGTGCCAGTAGTACTAAGGTTAGCACAGATACGCAGTATTTT. Its translation is CASSTKVSTDTQYF.

The CDR3 protein is CASSPGTGYEKLFF. The CDR3 DNA reads TGTGCCAGCAGTCCCGGGACAGGGTATGAAAAACTGTTTTTT. The chain combines TRBV28 with TRBJ1-4, with 9 nucleotides matching TRBD1. Germline loops: CDR1 MDHEN, CDR2 SYDVKM. The junction had 4 bases not matched to a gene; V was cut back by 5 bases and J by 6 bases. This CDR3 is 14 amino acids long.

The chain employs TRBV6-1 and TRBJ2-5; possibly TRBD1 or TRBD2 for D (6 bases each). Trimming left V 10 bases short and J 4 bases short, with 19 bases between. CDR1 MNHNS and CDR2 SASEGT come from the germline V gene. The CDR3 has 14 residues. The CDR3 here is CATQPHREVETQYF. The CDR3, as DNA: TGTGCCACTCAACCCCACAGGGAGGTAGAGACCCAGTACTTC.

This clone was counted between two and nine times. The chain is built from TRBV9 and TRBJ2-1, with 12 nucleotides matching TRBD2. This CDR3 comprises 19 residues. Germline V gene data show CDR1 as SGDLS and CDR2 as YYNGEE. V lost 0 bases and J lost 4; bases outside the gene matches: 11. The DNA for the CDR3 is TGTGCCAGCAGCGTAGAAGGGTCTAGCGGGAGGGTTTCATACAATGAGCAGTTCTTC. It codes for CASSVEGSSGRVSYNEQFF.

The chain couples TRBV5-4 to TRBJ2-1, with a weak D call TRBD1 (5 bases). V was trimmed by 0 bases and J by 7 bases, leaving 17 bases between them. Germline V gives CDR1 SGHNT, CDR2 YYREEE (reference sequence). The length of the CDR3 is 16 residues. CDR3 in DNA: TGTGCCAGCAGCTTGGCCGCGCCAGGGTTAGGGAATGAGCAGTTCTTC. The encoded protein is CASSLAAPGLGNEQFF.

The chain has TRBV7-8 and TRBJ2-6, with D possibly matching TRBD1 (6 bases). The V gene lost 4 bases and the J gene lost 3 bases, with 13 bases spanning the gap. Germline CDR1 and CDR2: SGHVS and FQNEAQ. This CDR3 contains 16 residues. The CDR3 region is CASSSTGRGGANVLTF. The CDR3 coding sequence is TGTGCCAGCAGCTCGACAGGACGGGGTGGGGCCAACGTCCTGACTTTC.

The chain employs TRBV5-1 and TRBJ2-6; 13 bases fit TRBD2. Germline V lookup: CDR1 SGHRS, CDR2 YFSETQ. There are 17 residues in the CDR3. The V segment lost 4 bases and the J segment 0 bases; nucleotides outside the gene matches: 1. The CDR3 protein is CASSRTSGSSGANVLTF. CDR3 DNA: TGCGCCAGCAGCAGGACTAGCGGGAGCTCTGGGGCCAACGTCCTGACTTTC.

This chain connects TRBV18 to TRBJ2-3; D is perhaps TRBD2 (5 bases). The length of the CDR3 is 16 residues. With 6 bases removed from V and 4 bases from J, the gap between germline ends came to 20 bases. Per germline, CDR1 KGHSH and CDR2 LQKENI. CDR3 sequence: CASSLSAMRVADTQYF. CDR3 bases: TGTGCCAGCTCCCTCAGCGCGATGAGGGTTGCAGATACGCAGTATTTT.

This chain links TRBV6-5 with TRBJ1-2; D not certain. V lost 7 bases, J lost 7 bases, and 16 bases lay in between. Looked up from germline, CDR1 is MNHEY and CDR2 is SVGAGI. CDR3 size: 13 residues. The CDR3 DNA follows: TGTGCCAGCACCGGAAATGAGGTCTTTGGCTACACCTTC. Its translation is CASTGNEVFGYTF.

As DNA, the CDR3 is TGTGCCAGCAGCCCACCTAGGGGCGAGCAGTACTTC. As protein: CASSPPRGEQYF. The chain uses TRBV11-2 and TRBJ2-7; a possible D gene is TRBD1 (5 bases). CDR1 SGHAT and CDR2 FQNNGV come from the germline V gene. Trimming shortened V by 5 bases and J by 6 bases, and 11 bases separated the two germline ends. This CDR3 region has 12 residues.

This clone has a handful of counts. The rearrangement uses TRBV5-6 and TRBJ2-7; 8 nucleotides match TRBD2. After removal of 0 bases from V and 5 bases from J, the junction contained 16 bases not matched to a gene. CDR3 length equals 18 residues. Germline V gives CDR1 SGHDT, CDR2 YYEEEE. CDR3 bases: TGTGCCAGCAGCTTGGGACCCGGTTTGGCGGGAGGTAGGCACGAGCAGTACTTC. This codes for CASSLGPGLAGGRHEQYF. Drawing the rest from reference TRBV5-6 and TRBJ2-7, the complete variable domain is DAGVTQSPTHLIKTRGQQVTLRCSPKSGHDTVSWYQQALGQGPQFIFQYYEEEERQRGNFPDRFSGHQFPNYSSELNVNALLLGDSALYLCASSLGPGLAGGRHEQYFGPGTRLTVT.

With respect to this clone: At one end, the junction sequence differs from germline, possibly due to a read error. The CDR3, as DNA: TGCGCCAGCACCTTGAGGGAAGGGGAGGAGACCCAGTACTTC. Its protein product is CASTLREGEETQYF. The chain recombines TRBV5-1 with TRBJ2-5; D may be TRBD1 or TRBD2 (5 bases each). The V gene's germline CDR1 is SGHRS and CDR2 YFSETQ. This CDR3 is built from 14 residues.

V and J are TRBV5-8 and TRBJ2-1; the match to TRBD1 covers 7 bases. This CDR3 contains 14 residues. CDR1 SGHTS and CDR2 YDEGEE come from the germline V gene. With V trimmed by 2 bases and J by 4 bases, 3 bases remained unmatched. The CDR3 is CASSLPGQYNEQFF. CDR3 nucleotide sequence: TGTGCCAGCAGCTTACCGGGACAGTACAATGAGCAGTTCTTC.